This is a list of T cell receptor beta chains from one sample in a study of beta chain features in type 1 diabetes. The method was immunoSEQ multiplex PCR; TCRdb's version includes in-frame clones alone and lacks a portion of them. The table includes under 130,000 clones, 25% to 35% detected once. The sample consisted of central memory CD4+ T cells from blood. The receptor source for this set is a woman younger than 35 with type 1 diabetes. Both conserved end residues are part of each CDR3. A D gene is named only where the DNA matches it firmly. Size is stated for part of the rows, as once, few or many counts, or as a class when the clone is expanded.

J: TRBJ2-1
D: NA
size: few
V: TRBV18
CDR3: CASSSGVHNEQFF
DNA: TGTGCCAGCTCATCCGGGGTACACAATGAGCAGTTCTTC

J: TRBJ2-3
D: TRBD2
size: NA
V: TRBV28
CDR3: CASRKGGDPPDTQYF
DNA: TGTGCCAGCAGAAAGGGAGGGGACCCCCCTGATACGCAGTATTTT

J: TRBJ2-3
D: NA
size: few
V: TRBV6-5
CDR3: CASSYGSGARTDTQYF
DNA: TGTGCCAGCAGTTACGGTAGCGGTGCGAGGACAGATACGCAGTATTTT

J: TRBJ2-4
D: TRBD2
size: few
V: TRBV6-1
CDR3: CASSEQASGRTGMAKNIQYF
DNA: TGTGCCAGCAGTGAACAGGCTAGCGGGAGGACGGGTATGGCCAAAAACATTCAGTACTTC

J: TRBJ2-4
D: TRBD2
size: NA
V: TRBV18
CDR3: CASSPGGGGARNIQYF
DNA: TGTGCCAGCTCACCAGGCGGCGGGGGGGCCAGAAACATTCAGTACTTC

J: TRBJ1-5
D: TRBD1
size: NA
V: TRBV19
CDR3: CASRPTGGDQPQHF
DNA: TGTGCCAGTAGACCGACAGGGGGCGATCAGCCCCAGCATTTT

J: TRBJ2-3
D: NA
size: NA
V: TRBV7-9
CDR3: CASSSTSLGGGTDTQYF
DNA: TGTGCCAGCAGCTCCACCTCACTAGGGGGTGGCACAGATACGCAGTATTTT

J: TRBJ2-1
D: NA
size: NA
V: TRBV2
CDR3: CASSVWGRSSYNEQFF
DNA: TGTGCCAGCAGTGTCTGGGGGCGCAGCTCCTACAATGAGCAGTTCTTC

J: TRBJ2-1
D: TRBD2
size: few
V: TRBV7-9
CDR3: CASSSPSGSSYNEQFF
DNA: TGTGCCAGCAGCTCCCCTAGCGGGAGCTCCTACAATGAGCAGTTCTTC

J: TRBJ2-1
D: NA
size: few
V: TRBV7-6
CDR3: CASSLAQGSFLADEQFF
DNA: TGTGCCAGCAGCTTAGCTCAAGGATCATTTTTAGCCGATGAGCAGTTCTTC

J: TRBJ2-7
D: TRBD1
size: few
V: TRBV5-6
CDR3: CASSLTGELEQYF
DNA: TGTGCCAGCAGCTTGACAGGGGAACTCGAGCAGTACTTC

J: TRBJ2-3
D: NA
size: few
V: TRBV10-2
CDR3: CASSEQGTDTQYF
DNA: TGCGCCAGCAGTGAACAGGGAACAGATACGCAGTATTTT

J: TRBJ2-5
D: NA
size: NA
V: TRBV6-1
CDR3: CASSENTGQETQYF
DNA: TGTGCCAGCAGTGAAAACACAGGACAAGAGACCCAGTACTTC

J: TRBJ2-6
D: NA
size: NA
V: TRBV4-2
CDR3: CASSQAGTHSGANVLTF
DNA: TGTGCCAGCAGCCAAGCTGGTACTCACTCTGGGGCCAACGTCCTGACTTTC

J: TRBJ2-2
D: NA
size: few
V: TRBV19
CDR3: CASMTKGSGELFF
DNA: TGTGCCAGTATGACGAAGGGGTCCGGGGAGCTGTTTTTT

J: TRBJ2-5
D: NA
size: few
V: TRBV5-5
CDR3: CASSGPGGSETQYF
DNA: TGTGCCAGCAGCGGGCCCGGGGGTAGCGAGACCCAGTACTTC

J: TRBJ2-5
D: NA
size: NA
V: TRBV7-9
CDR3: CASSLDVSYQETQYF
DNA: TGTGCCAGCAGCTTAGATGTTTCGTACCAAGAGACCCAGTACTTC

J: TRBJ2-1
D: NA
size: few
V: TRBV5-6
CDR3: CASSPGLVYNEQFF
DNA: TGTGCCAGCAGCCCCGGACTTGTCTACAATGAGCAGTTCTTC

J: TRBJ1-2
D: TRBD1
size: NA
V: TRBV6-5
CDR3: CASSYSTGGGYTF
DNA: TGTGCCAGCAGTTACTCGACAGGGGGTGGCTACACCTTC

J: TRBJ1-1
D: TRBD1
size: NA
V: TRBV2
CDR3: CASSGDRDAFF
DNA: TGTGCCAGCAGTGGGGACAGGGATGCTTTCTTT

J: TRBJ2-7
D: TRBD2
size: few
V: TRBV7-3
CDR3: CASSSTSGYEQYF
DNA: TGTGCCAGCAGCTCGACTAGCGGCTACGAGCAGTACTTC

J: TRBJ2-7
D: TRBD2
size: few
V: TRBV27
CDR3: CASSRSPAAGESEQYF
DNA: TGTGCCAGCAGCCGTAGTCCGGCAGCGGGAGAAAGCGAGCAGTACTTC

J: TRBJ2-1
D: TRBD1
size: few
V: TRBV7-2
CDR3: CASSSTGVGQFF
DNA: TGTGCCAGCAGCTCTACAGGGGTCGGGCAGTTCTTC

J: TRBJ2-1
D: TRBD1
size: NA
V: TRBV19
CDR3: CASSRDRDHNEQFF
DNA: TGTGCCAGTAGTAGGGACAGGGACCACAATGAGCAGTTCTTC

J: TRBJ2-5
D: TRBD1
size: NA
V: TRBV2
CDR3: CASKGQGRETQYF
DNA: TGTGCCAGCAAAGGACAGGGGAGGGAGACCCAGTACTTC

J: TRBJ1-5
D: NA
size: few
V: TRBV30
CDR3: CAWSPSGLNYQPQHF
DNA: TGTGCCTGGAGCCCATCGGGACTTAATTATCAGCCCCAGCATTTT

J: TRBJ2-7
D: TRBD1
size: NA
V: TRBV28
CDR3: CASSSLPGQGAYEQYF
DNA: TGTGCCAGCAGTTCTCTCCCGGGACAGGGGGCGTACGAGCAGTACTTC

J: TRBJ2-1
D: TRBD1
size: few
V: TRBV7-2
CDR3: CASSLTGLGSYNEQFF
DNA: TGTGCCAGCAGCCTGACAGGGCTTGGCTCCTACAATGAGCAGTTCTTC

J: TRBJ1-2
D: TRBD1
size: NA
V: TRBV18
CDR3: CASSRQGDYGYTF
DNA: TGTGCCAGCAGCCGACAGGGGGACTATGGCTACACCTTC

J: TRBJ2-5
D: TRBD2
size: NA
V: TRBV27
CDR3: CASSFLLPLAGGKGRETQYF
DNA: TGTGCCAGCAGTTTCCTCCTCCCCCTAGCGGGAGGGAAGGGGCGAGAGACCCAGTACTTC

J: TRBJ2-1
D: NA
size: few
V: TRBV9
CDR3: CASSPPNGNEQFF
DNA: TGTGCCAGCAGCCCCCCTAACGGCAATGAGCAGTTCTTC

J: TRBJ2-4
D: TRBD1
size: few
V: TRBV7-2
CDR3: CASSSSTGAGNIQYF
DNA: TGTGCCAGCAGCTCATCGACAGGGGCGGGGAACATTCAGTACTTC

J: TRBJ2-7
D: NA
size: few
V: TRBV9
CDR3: CASSPIDRSSYEQYF
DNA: TGTGCCAGCAGTCCGATTGACAGGTCCTCCTACGAGCAGTACTTC

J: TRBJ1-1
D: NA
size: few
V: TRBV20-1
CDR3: CSASAELEAFF
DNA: TGCAGTGCTAGTGCCGAGCTTGAAGCTTTCTTT

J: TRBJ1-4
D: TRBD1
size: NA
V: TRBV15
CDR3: CATSRDTSGDSRFF
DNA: TGTGCCACCAGCAGAGATACCAGTGGGGACAGTCGGTTTTTT

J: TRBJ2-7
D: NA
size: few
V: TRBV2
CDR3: CASKEVGSSYEQYF
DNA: TGTGCCAGCAAGGAAGTGGGGAGCTCCTACGAGCAGTACTTC

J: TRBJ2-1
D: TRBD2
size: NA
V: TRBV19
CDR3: CASSILAGESGEQFF
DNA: TGTGCCAGTAGTATTCTAGCGGGAGAATCGGGAGAGCAGTTCTTC

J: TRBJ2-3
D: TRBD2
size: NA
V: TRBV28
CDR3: CASSLNSGVTDTQYF
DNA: TGTGCCAGCAGCCTAAATAGCGGGGTCACAGATACGCAGTATTTT

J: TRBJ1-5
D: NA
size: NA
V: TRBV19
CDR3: CASSIQDVGQPQHF
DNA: TGTGCCAGTAGTATCCAGGATGTAGGCCAGCCCCAGCATTTT

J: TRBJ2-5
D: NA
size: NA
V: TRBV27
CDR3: CASSSRVATRETQYF
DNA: TGTGCCAGCAGTTCTCGGGTCGCCACCCGGGAGACCCAGTACTTC

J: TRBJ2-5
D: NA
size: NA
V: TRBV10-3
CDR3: CAISGTTGGTKTQYF
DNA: TGTGCCATCAGCGGGACCACAGGAGGGACGAAGACCCAGTACTTC